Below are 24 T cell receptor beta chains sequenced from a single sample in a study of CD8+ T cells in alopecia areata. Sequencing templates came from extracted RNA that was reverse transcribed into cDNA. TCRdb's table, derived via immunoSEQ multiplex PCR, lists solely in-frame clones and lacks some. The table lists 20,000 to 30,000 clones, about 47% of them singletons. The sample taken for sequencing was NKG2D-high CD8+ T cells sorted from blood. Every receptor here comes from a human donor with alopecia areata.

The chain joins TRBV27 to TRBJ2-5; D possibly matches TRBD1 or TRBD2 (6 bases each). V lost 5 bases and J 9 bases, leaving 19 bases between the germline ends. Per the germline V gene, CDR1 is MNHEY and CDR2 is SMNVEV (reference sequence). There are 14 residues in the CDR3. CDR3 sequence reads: CASSPGGGRGAQYF. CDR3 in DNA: TGTGCCAGCAGTCCTGGGGGAGGAAGGGGGGCCCAGTACTTC.

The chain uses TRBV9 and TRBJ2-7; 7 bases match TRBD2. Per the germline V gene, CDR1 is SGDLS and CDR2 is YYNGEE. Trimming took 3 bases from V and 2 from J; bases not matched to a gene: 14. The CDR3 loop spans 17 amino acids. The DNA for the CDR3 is TGTGCCAGCAGCGCTGGGAGGGGCTTAAACTCGGCCTACGAGCAGTACTTC. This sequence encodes CASSAGRGLNSAYEQYF.

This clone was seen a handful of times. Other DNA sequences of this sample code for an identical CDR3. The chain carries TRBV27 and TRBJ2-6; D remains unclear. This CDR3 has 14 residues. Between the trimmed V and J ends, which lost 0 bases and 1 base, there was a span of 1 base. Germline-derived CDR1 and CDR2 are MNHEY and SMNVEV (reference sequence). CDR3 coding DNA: TGTGCCAGCAGTTTATCATCTGGGGCCAACGTCCTGACTTTC. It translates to CASSLSSGANVLTF.

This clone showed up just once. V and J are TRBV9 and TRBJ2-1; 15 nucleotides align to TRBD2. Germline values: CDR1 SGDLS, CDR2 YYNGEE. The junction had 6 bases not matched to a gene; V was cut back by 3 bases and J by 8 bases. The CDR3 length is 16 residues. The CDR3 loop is CASSAGTSGRSDEQFF. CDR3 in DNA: TGTGCCAGCAGCGCCGGGACTAGCGGGAGGTCGGATGAGCAGTTCTTC.

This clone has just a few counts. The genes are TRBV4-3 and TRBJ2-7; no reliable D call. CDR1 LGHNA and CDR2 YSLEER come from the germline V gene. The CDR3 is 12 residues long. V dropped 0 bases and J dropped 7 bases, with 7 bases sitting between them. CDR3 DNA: TGCGCCAGCAGCCAAGATGCCCGGGAGCAGTACTTC. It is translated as CASSQDAREQYF.

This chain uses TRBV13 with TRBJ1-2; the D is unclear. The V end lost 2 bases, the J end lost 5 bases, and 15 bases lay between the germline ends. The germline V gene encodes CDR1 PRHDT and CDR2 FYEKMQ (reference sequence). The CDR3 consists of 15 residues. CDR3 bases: TGTGCCAGCAGCTTAAACGCTGGTCCTGATTATGGCTACACCTTC. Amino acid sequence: CASSLNAGPDYGYTF. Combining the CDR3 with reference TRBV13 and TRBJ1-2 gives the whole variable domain AAGVIQSPRHLIKEKRETATLKCYPIPRHDTVYWYQQGPGQDPQFLISFYEKMQSDKGSIPDRFSAQQFSDYHSELNMSSLELGDSALYFCASSLNAGPDYGYTFGSGTRLTVV.

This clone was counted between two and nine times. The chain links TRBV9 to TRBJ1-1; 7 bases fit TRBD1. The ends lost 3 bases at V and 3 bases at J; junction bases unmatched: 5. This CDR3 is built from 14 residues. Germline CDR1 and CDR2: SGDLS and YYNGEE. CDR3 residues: CASSESGTDTEAFF. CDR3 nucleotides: TGTGCCAGCAGCGAGTCCGGGACAGACACTGAAGCTTTCTTT.

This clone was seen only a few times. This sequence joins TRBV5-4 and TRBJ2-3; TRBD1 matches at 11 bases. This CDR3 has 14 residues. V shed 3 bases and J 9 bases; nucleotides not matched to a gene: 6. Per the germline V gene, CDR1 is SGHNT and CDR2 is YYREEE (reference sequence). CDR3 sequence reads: CASSSGQGEITQYF. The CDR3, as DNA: TGTGCCAGCAGCTCGGGACAGGGGGAGATAACGCAGTATTTT.

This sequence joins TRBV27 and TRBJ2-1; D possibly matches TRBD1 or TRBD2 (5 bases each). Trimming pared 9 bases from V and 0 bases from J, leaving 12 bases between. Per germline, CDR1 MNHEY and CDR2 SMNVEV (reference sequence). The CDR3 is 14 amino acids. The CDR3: CASGDVGSYNEQFF. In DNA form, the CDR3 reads TGTGCCAGTGGGGACGTCGGCTCCTACAATGAGCAGTTCTTC.

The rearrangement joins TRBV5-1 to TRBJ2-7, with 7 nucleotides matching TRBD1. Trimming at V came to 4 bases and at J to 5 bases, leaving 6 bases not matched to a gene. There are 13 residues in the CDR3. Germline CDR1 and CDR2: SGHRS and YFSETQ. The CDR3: CASSPRQGHEQYF. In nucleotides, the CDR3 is TGCGCCAGCAGCCCAAGACAGGGCCACGAGCAGTACTTC.

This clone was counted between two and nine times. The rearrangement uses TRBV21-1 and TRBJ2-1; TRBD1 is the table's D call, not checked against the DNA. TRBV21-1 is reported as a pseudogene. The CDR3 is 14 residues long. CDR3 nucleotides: TGTGCCAGCAGCCCCCCCGGGACAGTTCGACCGCAGTTCTTC. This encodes CASSPPGTVRPQFF.

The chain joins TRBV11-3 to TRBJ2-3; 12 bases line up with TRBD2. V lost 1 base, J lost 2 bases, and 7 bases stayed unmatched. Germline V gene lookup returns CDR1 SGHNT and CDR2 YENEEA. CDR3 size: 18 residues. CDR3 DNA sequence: TGTGCCAGCAGCTTAGCGATACTAGCGGGAGGTAACACAGATACGCAGTATTTT. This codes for CASSLAILAGGNTDTQYF. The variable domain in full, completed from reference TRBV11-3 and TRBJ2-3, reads EAGVVQSPRYKIIEKKQPVAFWCNPISGHNTLYWYLQNLGQGPELLIRYENEEAVDDSQLPKDRFSAERLKGVDSTLKIQPAELGDSAVYLCASSLAILAGGNTDTQYFGPGTRLTVL.

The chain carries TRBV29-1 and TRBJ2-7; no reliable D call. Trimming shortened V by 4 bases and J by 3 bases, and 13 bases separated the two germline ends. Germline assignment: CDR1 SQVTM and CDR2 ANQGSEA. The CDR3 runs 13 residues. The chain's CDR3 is CSVVWQDHYEQYF. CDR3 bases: TGCAGCGTTGTCTGGCAGGACCACTACGAGCAGTACTTC.

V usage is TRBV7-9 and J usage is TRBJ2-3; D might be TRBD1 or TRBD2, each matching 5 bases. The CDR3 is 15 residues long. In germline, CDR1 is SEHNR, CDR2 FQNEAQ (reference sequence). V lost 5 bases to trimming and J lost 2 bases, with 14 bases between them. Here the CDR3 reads CASSADWDHTDTQYF. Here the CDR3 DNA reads TGTGCCAGCAGCGCAGACTGGGACCACACAGATACGCAGTATTTT.

CDR3 nucleotides: TGCAGTGCGGACAGGGCGGATGAAGCTTTCTTT. As protein: CSADRADEAFF. This chain joins TRBV20-1 and TRBJ1-1, with 8 bases fitting TRBD1. CDR1 and CDR2 from the germline V gene are DFQATT and SNEGSKA (reference sequence). Trimming at V came to 6 bases and at J to 7 bases, leaving 4 bases not matched to a gene. The CDR3 contains 11 residues.

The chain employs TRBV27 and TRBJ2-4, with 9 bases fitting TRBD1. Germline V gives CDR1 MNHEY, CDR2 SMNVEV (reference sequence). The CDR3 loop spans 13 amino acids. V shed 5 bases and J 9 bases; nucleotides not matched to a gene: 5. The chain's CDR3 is CASSPTGGFIQYF. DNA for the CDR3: TGTGCCAGCAGTCCAACAGGGGGCTTCATTCAGTACTTC.

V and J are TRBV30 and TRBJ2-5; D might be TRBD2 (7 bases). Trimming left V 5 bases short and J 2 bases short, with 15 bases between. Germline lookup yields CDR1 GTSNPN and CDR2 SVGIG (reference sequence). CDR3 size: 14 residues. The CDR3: CAWGAGDNQETQYF. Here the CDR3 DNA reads TGTGCCTGGGGGGCGGGGGACAATCAAGAGACCCAGTACTTC.

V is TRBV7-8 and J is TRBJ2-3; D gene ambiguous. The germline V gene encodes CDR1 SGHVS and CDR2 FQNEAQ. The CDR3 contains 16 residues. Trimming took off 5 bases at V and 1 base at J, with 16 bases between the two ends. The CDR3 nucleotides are TGTGCCAGCAGCCTGTTACGAGGCGGACGCACAGATACGCAGTATTTT. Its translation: CASSLLRGGRTDTQYF. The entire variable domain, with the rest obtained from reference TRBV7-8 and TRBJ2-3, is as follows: GAGVSQSPRYKVAKRGQDVALRCDPISGHVSLFWYQQALGQGPEFLTYFQNEAQLDKSGLPSDRFFAERPEGSVSTLKIQRTQQEDSAVYLCASSLLRGGRTDTQYFGPGTRLTVL.

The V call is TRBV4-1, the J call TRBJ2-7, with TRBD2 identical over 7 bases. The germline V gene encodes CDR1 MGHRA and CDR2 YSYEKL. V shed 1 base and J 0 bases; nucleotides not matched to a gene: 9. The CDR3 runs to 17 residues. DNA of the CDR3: TGCGCCAGCAGCCAAGGTCCTTCGGAGCGGGGCTCCTACGAGCAGTACTTC. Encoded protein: CASSQGPSERGSYEQYF.

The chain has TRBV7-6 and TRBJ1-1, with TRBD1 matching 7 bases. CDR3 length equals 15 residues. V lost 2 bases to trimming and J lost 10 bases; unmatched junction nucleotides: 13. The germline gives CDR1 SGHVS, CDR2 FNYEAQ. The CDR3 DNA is TGTGCCAGCAGCTTATACGCCGGGACAGCCCTGGCAGCTTTCTTT. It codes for CASSLYAGTALAAFF.

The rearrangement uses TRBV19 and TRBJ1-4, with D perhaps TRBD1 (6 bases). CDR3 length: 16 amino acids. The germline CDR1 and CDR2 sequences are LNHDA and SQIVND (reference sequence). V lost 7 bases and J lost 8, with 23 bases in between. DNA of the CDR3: TGTGCCAGTACCACGACATCCGACAGGATCGGAGAAAAACTGTTTTTT. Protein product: CASTTTSDRIGEKLFF.

The DNA for the CDR3 is TGTGCCAGCAGCGCCCTTTATGAGAGCTCCTACAATGAGCAGTTCTTC. Protein product: CASSALYESSYNEQFF. The gene calls are TRBV2 and TRBJ2-1, with D unresolved. The length of the CDR3 is 16 residues. Between the trimmed V and J ends, which lost 6 bases and 0 bases, there was a span of 15 bases. Germline loops: CDR1 SNHLY, CDR2 FYNNEI. The full variable domain, in which reference TRBV2 and TRBJ2-1 provide the parts outside the CDR3, is EPEVTQTPSHQVTQMGQEVILRCVPISNHLYFYWYRQILGQKVEFLVSFYNNEISEKSEIFDDQFSVERPDGSNFTLKIRSTKLEDSAMYFCASSALYESSYNEQFFGPGTRLTVL.

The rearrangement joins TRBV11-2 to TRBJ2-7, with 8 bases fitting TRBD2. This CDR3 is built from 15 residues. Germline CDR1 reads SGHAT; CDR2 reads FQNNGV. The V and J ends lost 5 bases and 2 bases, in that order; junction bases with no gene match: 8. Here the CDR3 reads CASSQVAGFTYEQYF. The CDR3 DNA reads TGTGCCAGCAGCCAAGTAGCGGGATTTACCTACGAGCAGTACTTC.

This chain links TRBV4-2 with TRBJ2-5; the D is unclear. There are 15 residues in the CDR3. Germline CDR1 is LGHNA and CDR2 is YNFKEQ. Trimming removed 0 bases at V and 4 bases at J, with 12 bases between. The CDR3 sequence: CASSQETGLLETQYF. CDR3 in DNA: TGTGCCAGCAGCCAAGAGACGGGTTTGTTAGAGACCCAGTACTTC.